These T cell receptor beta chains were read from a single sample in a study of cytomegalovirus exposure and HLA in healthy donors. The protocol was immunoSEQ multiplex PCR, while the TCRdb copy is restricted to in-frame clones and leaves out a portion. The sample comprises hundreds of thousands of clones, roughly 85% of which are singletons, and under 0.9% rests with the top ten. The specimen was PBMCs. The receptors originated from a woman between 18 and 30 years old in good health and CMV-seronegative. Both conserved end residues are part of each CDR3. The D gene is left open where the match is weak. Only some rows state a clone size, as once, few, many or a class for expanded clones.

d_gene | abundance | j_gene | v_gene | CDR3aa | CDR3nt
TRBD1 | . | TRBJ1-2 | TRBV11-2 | CASSLGGTVYGYTF | TGTGCCAGCAGCTTAGGGGGGACAGTCTATGGCTACACCTTC
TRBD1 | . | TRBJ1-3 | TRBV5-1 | CASSASGTGSYTIYF | TGCGCCAGCAGCGCCTCCGGGACAGGGAGCTACACCATATATTTT
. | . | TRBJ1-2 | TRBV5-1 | CASSILGGGPYGYTF | TGCGCCAGCAGCATCCTAGGGGGGGGCCCCTATGGCTACACCTTC
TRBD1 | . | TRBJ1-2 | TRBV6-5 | CASSITGGAPYGYTF | TGTGCCAGCAGCATTACAGGGGGCGCACCCTATGGCTACACCTTC
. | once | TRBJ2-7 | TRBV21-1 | CASSYLGGQTSTYEQYF | TGTGCCAGCAGCTACTTGGGGGGTCAGACATCAACCTACGAGCAGTACTTC
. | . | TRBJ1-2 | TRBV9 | CASRMDRANYGYTF | TGTGCCAGCAGGATGGACAGAGCTAACTATGGCTACACCTTC
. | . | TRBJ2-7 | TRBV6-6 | CASSPTDSYEQYF | TGTGCCAGCAGTCCGACAGATTCCTACGAGCAGTACTTC
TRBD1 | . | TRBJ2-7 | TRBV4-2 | CASSQEGAGGADEQYF | TGTGCCAGCAGCCAAGAAGGGGCAGGGGGCGCGGACGAGCAGTACTTC
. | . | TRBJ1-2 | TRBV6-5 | CASSYLMEDYGYTF | TGTGCCAGCAGTTATCTGATGGAGGACTATGGCTACACCTTC
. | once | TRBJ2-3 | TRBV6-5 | CASSYSGGGTDTQYF | TGTGCCAGCAGTTACTCGGGGGGTGGCACAGATACGCAGTATTTT
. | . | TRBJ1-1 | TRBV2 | CASMRTASNTEAFF | TGTGCCAGCATGAGGACAGCTTCGAACACTGAAGCTTTCTTT
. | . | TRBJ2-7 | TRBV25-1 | CASSDGGLRSYEQYF | TGTGCCAGCAGTGACGGCGGATTGAGATCCTACGAGCAGTACTTC
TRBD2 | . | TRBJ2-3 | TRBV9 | CASSVAGGSSTDTQYF | TGTGCCAGCAGCGTAGCTGGCGGGAGCTCCACAGATACGCAGTATTTT
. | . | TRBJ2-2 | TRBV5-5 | CASSSPRDLNTGELFF | TGTGCCAGCAGCTCGCCCCGGGACTTGAACACCGGGGAGCTGTTTTTT
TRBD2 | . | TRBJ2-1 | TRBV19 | CASGRGSVSYNEQFF | TGTGCCAGTGGGCGCGGGAGTGTTTCCTACAATGAGCAGTTCTTC
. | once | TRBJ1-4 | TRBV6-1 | CASSEADSLVEKLFF | TGTGCCAGCAGTGAAGCGGACTCGTTGGTGGAAAAACTGTTTTTT
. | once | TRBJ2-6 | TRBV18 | CASSPRLAEANVLTF | TGTGCCAGCTCCCCTCGTCTGGCTGAGGCCAACGTCCTGACTTTC
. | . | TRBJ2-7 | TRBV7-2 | CASSRDSFYEQYF | TGTGCCAGCAGCAGAGACAGTTTTTACGAGCAGTACTTC
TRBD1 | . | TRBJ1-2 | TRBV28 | CASSGPGGQGLGYTF | TGTGCCAGCAGTGGTCCTGGCGGACAGGGGTTGGGCTACACCTTC
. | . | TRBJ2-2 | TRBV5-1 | CASSIQGTRTGELFF | TGCGCCAGCAGCATACAGGGTACCCGCACCGGGGAGCTGTTTTTT
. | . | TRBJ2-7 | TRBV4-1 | CASSQSGNAQYF | TGCGCCAGCAGCCAATCAGGTAACGCACAGTACTTC
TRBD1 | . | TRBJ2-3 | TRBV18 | CASSPPGTGEVDTQYF | TGTGCCAGCTCACCACCCGGGACAGGGGAGGTAGATACGCAGTATTTT
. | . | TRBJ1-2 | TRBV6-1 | CASSPDPGQNYGYTF | TGTGCCAGCAGCCCGGACCCTGGACAGAACTATGGCTACACCTTC
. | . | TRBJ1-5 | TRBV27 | CASSFPNQPQHF | TGTGCCAGCAGCTTCCCCAATCAGCCCCAGCATTTT
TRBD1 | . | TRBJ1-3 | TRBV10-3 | CAIRAGTAASGNTIYF | TGTGCCATCAGGGCCGGGACAGCCGCCTCTGGAAACACCATATATTTT
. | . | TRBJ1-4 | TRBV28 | CASSLTGYGEKLFF | TGTGCCAGCAGTTTAACAGGGTACGGTGAAAAACTGTTTTTT
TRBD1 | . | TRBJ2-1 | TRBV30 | CAWSDYRDRGNEQFF | TGTGCCTGGAGCGACTACCGGGACAGGGGTAATGAGCAGTTCTTC
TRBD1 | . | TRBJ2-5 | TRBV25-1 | CASSEPHRGETQYF | TGTGCCAGCAGTGAACCCCACAGGGGTGAGACCCAGTACTTC
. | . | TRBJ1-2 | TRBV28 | CASSPPPGGRTYGYTF | TGTGCCAGCAGTCCCCCTCCCGGGGGACGAACCTATGGCTACACCTTC
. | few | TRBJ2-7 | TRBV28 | CASSLSAGIPPEQYF | TGTGCCAGCAGTTTGTCCGCAGGGATCCCACCCGAGCAGTACTTC
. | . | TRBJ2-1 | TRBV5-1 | CASSFSPRSYNEQFF | TGCGCCAGCAGCTTTTCGCCCAGGTCCTACAATGAGCAGTTCTTC
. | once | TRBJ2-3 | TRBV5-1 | CASSLELSTDTQYF | TGCGCCAGCAGCTTGGAACTTTCCACAGATACGCAGTATTTT
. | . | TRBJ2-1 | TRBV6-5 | CASSFGRQGNEQFF | TGTGCCAGCAGTTTCGGTCGCCAGGGCAATGAGCAGTTCTTC
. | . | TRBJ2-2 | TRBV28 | CASTLRGSNTGELFF | TGTGCCAGCACCCTCCGGGGTTCGAACACCGGGGAGCTGTTTTTT
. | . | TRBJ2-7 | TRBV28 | CASSPGTSYEQYF | TGTGCCAGCAGCCCCGGGACTTCCTACGAGCAGTACTTC
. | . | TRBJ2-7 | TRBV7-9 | CASSLATGQYEQYF | TGTGCCAGCAGCTTAGCAACAGGTCAATACGAGCAGTACTTC
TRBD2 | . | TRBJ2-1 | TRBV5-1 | CASSSVGTSGGAGSYNEQFF | TGCGCCAGCAGCTCCGTGGGGACTAGCGGGGGGGCCGGGTCCTACAATGAGCAGTTCTTC
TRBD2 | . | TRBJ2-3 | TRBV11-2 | CASDLAGGLGGTDTQYF | TGTGCCAGCGATTTAGCGGGGGGGCTCGGGGGCACAGATACGCAGTATTTT
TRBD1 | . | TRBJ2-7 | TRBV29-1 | CSVWGQGNNEQYF | TGCAGCGTTTGGGGACAGGGGAACAACGAGCAGTACTTC
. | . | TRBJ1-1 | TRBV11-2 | CASSLVPAGTEAFF | TGTGCCAGCAGCTTAGTTCCGGCGGGCACTGAAGCTTTCTTT
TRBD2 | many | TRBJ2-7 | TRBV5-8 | CASRLQTGTSGRGYEQYF | TGTGCCAGCAGATTACAAACCGGGACTAGCGGGAGGGGGTACGAGCAGTACTTC
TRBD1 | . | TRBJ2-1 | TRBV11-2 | CASSLAPGQGNEQFF | TGTGCCAGCAGCTTAGCGCCGGGACAGGGAAATGAGCAGTTCTTC
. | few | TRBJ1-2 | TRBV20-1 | CSARTVYGYTF | TGCAGTGCTAGGACAGTTTATGGCTACACCTTC
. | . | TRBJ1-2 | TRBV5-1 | CASSLLNINYGYTF | TGCGCCAGCAGCTTGTTAAACATCAACTATGGCTACACCTTC
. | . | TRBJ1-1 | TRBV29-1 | CSGWGGFGDTEAFF | TGCAGCGGTTGGGGGGGATTTGGAGACACTGAAGCTTTCTTT
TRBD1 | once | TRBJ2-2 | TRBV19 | CASEHRGRNTGELFF | TGTGCCAGCGAACACAGGGGAAGGAACACCGGGGAGCTGTTTTTT
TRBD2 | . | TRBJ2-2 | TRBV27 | CASSFPGLSGGGSGELFF | TGTGCCAGCAGTTTCCCCGGACTAAGCGGGGGAGGGTCCGGGGAGCTGTTTTTT
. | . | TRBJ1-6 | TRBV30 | CAWSVPLSSYNSPLHF | TGTGCCTGGAGTGTTCCCCTGAGCTCCTATAATTCACCCCTCCACTTT
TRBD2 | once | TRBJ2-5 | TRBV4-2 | CASSQGAGGYQETQYF | TGTGCCAGCAGCCAAGGTGCGGGGGGGTACCAAGAGACCCAGTACTTC
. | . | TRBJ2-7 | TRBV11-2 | CASSSGVSYEQYF | TGTGCCAGCAGCTCCGGTGTCTCCTACGAGCAGTACTTC
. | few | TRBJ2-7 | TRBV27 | CASTRAYEQYF | TGTGCCAGCACGAGGGCCTACGAGCAGTACTTC